These 27 T cell receptor beta chains were sequenced from one sample in a study of blood T cell repertoires in COVID-19. Here immunoSEQ multiplex PCR was the method, and the copy in TCRdb shows in-frame clones only, minus some. The data show 260,000 or so clones, about four fifths seen once. Specimen: peripheral blood. The receptors were sampled from a woman in her seventies with acute or convalescent COVID-19.

The chain uses TRBV7-9 and TRBJ2-1; the match to TRBD2 covers 9 bases. CDR1 SEHNR and CDR2 FQNEAQ come from the germline V gene (reference sequence). V dropped 1 base and J dropped 7; count of bases not matched to a gene: 8. This CDR3 spans 16 amino acids. This CDR3 reads CASSLEGAGGYNEQFF. In nucleotides, the CDR3 is TGTGCCAGCAGCTTAGAGGGAGCGGGGGGTTATAATGAGCAGTTCTTC. The variable domain in full, with the rest retrieved from reference TRBV7-9 and TRBJ2-1, is DTGVSQNPRHKITKRGQNVTFRCDPISEHNRLYWYRQTLGQGPEFLTYFQNEAQLEKSRLLSDRFSAERPKGSFSTLEIQRTEQGDSAMYLCASSLEGAGGYNEQFFGPGTRLTVL.

The rearrangement joins TRBV15 to TRBJ1-2, with 8 bases that match TRBD1. CDR3 length equals 17 residues. CDR1 is LNHNV, CDR2 YYDKDF, per germline (reference sequence). J gave up 5 bases and V 2 bases, and 13 bases lay outside the gene matches. CDR3 sequence (DNA): TGTGCCACCAGCAGATTAGGACAGGGAGGGTTGGCGTATGGCTACACCTTC. Amino acids: CATSRLGQGGLAYGYTF.

The chain uses TRBV3-1 (or the pseudogene TRBV3-2) and TRBJ2-7; tentatively, D is TRBD2 (6 bases). CDR3 length: 14 residues. The germline V gene has CDR1 LGHDT and CDR2 YNNKEL (reference sequence). V lost 3 bases to trimming and J lost 7 bases, with 16 bases between them. CDR3 bases: TGTGCCAGCAGCCAGGGAGGCGCTTCTGGGGAGCAGTACTTC. It specifies CASSQGGASGEQYF.

The rearrangement joins TRBV6-6 to TRBJ2-5; the D gene is possibly TRBD2 (5 bases). Trimming took 0 bases from V and 4 from J, leaving 9 bases between them. Germline lookup yields CDR1 MNHNY and CDR2 SVGAGI (reference sequence). The CDR3 consists of 14 residues. CDR3: CASSYSTIPETQYF. The CDR3 DNA is TGTGCCAGCAGTTACTCGACTATACCAGAGACCCAGTACTTC.

The chain has TRBV12-3 or TRBV12-4 and TRBJ1-5; 7 bases are shared with TRBD1. Unmatched junction bases numbered 3, after V lost 3 bases and J lost 7 bases. The CDR3 length is 13 residues. This chain's CDR3 is CASSFAGGQPQHF. CDR3 bases: TGTGCCAGCAGTTTCGCAGGGGGACAGCCCCAGCATTTT.

The genes are TRBV2 and TRBJ1-3; D might be TRBD1 (6 bases). The germline V gene encodes CDR1 SNHLY and CDR2 FYNNEI. V lost 6 bases, J lost 0 bases, and 12 bases lay in between. The CDR3 has 15 amino acids. The CDR3: CASSGTQPSGNTIYF. CDR3 bases: TGTGCCAGCAGCGGGACACAACCCTCTGGAAACACCATATATTTT. Full variable domain (outside the CDR3, taken from reference TRBV2 and TRBJ1-3): EPEVTQTPSHQVTQMGQEVILRCVPISNHLYFYWYRQILGQKVEFLVSFYNNEISEKSEIFDDQFSVERPDGSNFTLKIRSTKLEDSAMYFCASSGTQPSGNTIYFGEGSWLTVV.

The V gene is TRBV18, the J gene TRBJ1-2; D might be TRBD1 (5 bases). Germline loops: CDR1 KGHSH, CDR2 LQKENI. V was trimmed by 6 bases and J by 5 bases, leaving 22 bases between them. This CDR3 has 16 amino acids. In nucleotides, the CDR3 is TGTGCCAGCTCCCCCTCGGCCCCGGCAGGGTCTTATGGCTACACCTTC. Amino acids: CASSPSAPAGSYGYTF.

This chain uses TRBV4-3 with TRBJ1-2; 9 bases agree with TRBD1. The germline V gene encodes CDR1 LGHNA and CDR2 YSLEER. The V segment lost 2 bases and the J segment 5 bases; nucleotides outside the gene matches: 6. This CDR3 is built from 15 residues. CDR3 nucleotide sequence: TGCGCCAGCAGCCAACAAGGCGGGACAGGGTATGGCTACACCTTC. Its protein product is CASSQQGGTGYGYTF.

The chain has TRBV28 and TRBJ1-3; D not certain. Germline CDR1 reads MDHEN; CDR2 reads SYDVKM. Trimming took off 5 bases at V and 2 bases at J, with 10 bases between the two ends. CDR3 length: 14 amino acids. The CDR3 sequence: CASSPSEAGNTIYF. The CDR3 coding sequence is TGTGCCAGCAGTCCCTCCGAGGCTGGAAACACCATATATTTT.

This clone has a handful of counts. This chain uses TRBV16 with TRBJ2-7; a weak D match, TRBD1 (6 bases). The germline CDR1 and CDR2 sequences are KGHSY and FQNENV. The CDR3 has 16 amino acids. V lost 0 bases, J lost 1 base, and 13 bases lay in between. The CDR3 bases are TGTGCCAGCAGCCAATCGGGGGTCAGGGGTTCCTACGAGCAGTACTTC. This gives the protein CASSQSGVRGSYEQYF.

The chain is built from TRBV7-9 and TRBJ2-1; TRBD1 aligns across 9 bases. CDR1 is SEHNR and CDR2 is FQNEAQ in the germline V gene (reference sequence). The junction had 7 bases not matched to a gene; V was cut back by 0 bases and J by 7 bases. The CDR3 spans 16 residues. The CDR3 reads CASSLAWGQGRNEQFF. The CDR3, as DNA: TGTGCCAGCAGCTTAGCGTGGGGACAGGGTAGGAATGAGCAGTTCTTC.

The chain links TRBV28 to TRBJ2-5; D gene uncertain. The CDR3 loop spans 12 amino acids. The germline CDR1 and CDR2 sequences are MDHEN and SYDVKM. The ends were cut back, 5 bases at V and 4 bases at J, with 8 bases in the middle. The CDR3 sequence is CASSAPRETQYF. CDR3 sequence (DNA): TGTGCCAGCAGTGCCCCCAGAGAGACCCAGTACTTC.

The chain carries TRBV11-2 and TRBJ1-2; 8 nucleotides align to TRBD1. With 1 base clipped from V and 8 bases from J, the junction kept 15 bases outside the gene matches. Per germline, CDR1 SGHAT and CDR2 FQNNGV. This CDR3 has 17 residues. The DNA for the CDR3 is TGTGCCAGCAGCTTAGCCCACGGACAGGGTCGCTCGGGAGGCTACACCTTC. Translated: CASSLAHGQGRSGGYTF.

The chain has TRBV6-5 and TRBJ2-1, with a possible D match to TRBD2 (6 bases). From germline, CDR1 is MNHEY and CDR2 SVGAGI. V lost 0 bases to trimming and J lost 7 bases, with 16 bases between them. The CDR3 has 16 residues. CDR3 residues: CASSYSASALLNEQFF. The CDR3 region has the DNA TGTGCCAGCAGTTACTCAGCTAGCGCCCTCTTAAATGAGCAGTTCTTC.

The CDR3 loop is CASSYSAARHGYTF. CDR3 DNA: TGTGCCAGCAGTTACTCAGCCGCTCGTCATGGCTACACCTTC. This chain uses TRBV6-5 with TRBJ1-2; D ambiguous. Per the germline V gene, CDR1 is MNHEY and CDR2 is SVGAGI. Trimming removed 0 bases from V and 6 bases from J, with 11 bases in between. The CDR3 is 14 amino acids.

The V and J genes are TRBV7-2 and TRBJ2-3; no reliable D call. This CDR3 is 13 amino acids long. Per the germline V gene, CDR1 is SGHTA and CDR2 is FQGNSA. The V and J ends lost 3 bases and 4 bases respectively, with 8 bases between them. CDR3 region: CASSFSEADTQYF. As DNA, the CDR3 is TGTGCCAGCAGCTTCAGTGAGGCAGATACGCAGTATTTT.

The rearrangement links TRBV7-7 to TRBJ1-6; D is ambiguous. The V end lost 3 bases, the J end lost 5 bases, and 14 bases lay between the germline ends. The germline V gene encodes CDR1 SSHAT and CDR2 FNYEAQ (reference sequence). The CDR3 covers 16 residues. The chain's CDR3 is CASSFKELVHNSPLHF. In DNA, the CDR3 is TGTGCCAGCAGCTTCAAGGAGCTGGTCCATAATTCACCCCTCCACTTT.

V is TRBV28 and J is TRBJ1-1; D is ambiguous. Germline CDR1 reads MDHEN; CDR2 reads SYDVKM. The CDR3 has 10 amino acids. The germline V and J ends were trimmed by 3 bases and 13 bases, with 9 bases remaining between them. The CDR3 DNA is TGTGCCAGCAGTTTTCGGTCCCATTTCTTT. Its translation is CASSFRSHFF.

In this sample, this clone turned up a few times. This rearrangement joins TRBV19 to TRBJ1-2; D may be TRBD1 (6 bases). This CDR3 comprises 15 residues. Germline V gives CDR1 LNHDA, CDR2 SQIVND (reference sequence). The V gene lost 5 bases and the J gene lost 2 bases, with 15 bases spanning the gap. The DNA for the CDR3 is TGTGCCAGTAGTTTCCAGGTACAGGGCAACTATGGCTACACCTTC. The encoded protein is CASSFQVQGNYGYTF.

This clone was seen a handful of times. The V call is TRBV11-3, the J call TRBJ1-6, with D possibly being TRBD1 (5 bases). Trimming took 1 base from V and 6 from J, leaving 13 bases between them. This CDR3 spans 16 amino acids. Germline assignment: CDR1 SGHNT and CDR2 YENEEA. The CDR3 here is CASSLGGGDSNSPLHF. For the CDR3, the DNA is TGTGCCAGCAGCTTAGGCGGTGGAGACAGTAATTCACCCCTCCACTTT.

This clone turned up a few times. The chain carries TRBV5-4 and TRBJ2-7; a possible D gene is TRBD2 (7 bases). CDR1 and CDR2 (germline): SGHNT, YYREEE (reference sequence). V gave up 4 bases and J gave up 3 bases, with 23 bases separating them. The length of the CDR3 is 17 residues. The CDR3, as DNA: TGTGCCAGCAGCCCCTTACAAGGGGGGGCGAGTTTCTACGAGCAGTACTTC. Its protein product is CASSPLQGGASFYEQYF.

V is TRBV4-1 and J is TRBJ1-1; possible D gene TRBD1, 6 bases. The CDR3 length is 15 residues. The V gene lost 0 bases and the J gene lost 10 bases, with 18 bases spanning the gap. Germline CDR1 reads MGHRA; CDR2 reads YSYEKL. This chain's CDR3 is CASSQEWGQGRSAFF. For the CDR3, the DNA is TGCGCCAGCAGCCAAGAGTGGGGGCAGGGGCGGTCAGCTTTCTTT.

This rearrangement joins TRBV10-1 to TRBJ2-3; D call uncertain. Germline V gene lookup returns CDR1 WNHNN and CDR2 SYGVQD (reference sequence). This CDR3 has 10 amino acids. V was clipped by 5 bases and J by 7 bases, with 4 bases between them. CDR3 residues: CASSPNTQYF. DNA for the CDR3: TGCGCCAGCAGTCCCAATACGCAGTATTTT.

The CDR3 sequence is CASSPRGTVGNEQFF. The CDR3 DNA sequence: TGTGCCAGCTCACCACGGGGGACAGTCGGCAATGAGCAGTTCTTC. The V and J genes are TRBV18 and TRBJ2-1; 7 nucleotides align to TRBD1. CDR3 length: 15 amino acids. Trimming at V came to 1 base and at J to 6 bases, leaving 6 bases not matched to a gene. CDR1 is KGHSH, CDR2 LQKENI, per germline.

The chain couples TRBV19 to TRBJ2-2, with 9 nucleotides matching TRBD1. Germline V lookup: CDR1 LNHDA, CDR2 SQIVND (reference sequence). J lost 5 bases, V lost 8 bases, and 9 bases had no gene match. The CDR3 is made up of 15 amino acids. CDR3 amino acids: CASLPGTGKTGELFF. Here the CDR3 DNA reads TGTGCCAGTCTCCCCGGGACAGGGAAGACCGGGGAGCTGTTTTTT.

This clone was seen just once. The gene calls are TRBV25-1 and TRBJ1-2; 7 bases match TRBD1. Germline V gene lookup returns CDR1 MGHDK and CDR2 SYGVNS. After removal of 5 bases from V and 6 bases from J, the junction contained 6 bases not matched to a gene. The CDR3 consists of 13 residues. CDR3 nucleotide sequence: TGTGCCAGCAGTTCGACAGGGATCCATGGCTACACCTTC. Encoded protein: CASSSTGIHGYTF.

V usage is TRBV7-2 and J usage is TRBJ1-1; D gene unclear. Germline CDR1 and CDR2: SGHTA and FQGNSA. Between the trimmed V and J ends, which lost 0 bases and 0 bases, there was a span of 20 bases. CDR3 length equals 19 residues. Written as DNA, the CDR3 is TGTGCCAGCAGCTTAGCGGTGACCTACTCTCGGGGTGTGAACACTGAAGCTTTCTTT. Translated: CASSLAVTYSRGVNTEAFF.